This entry is about one TCR beta chain. The sample is drawn from a study of cytomegalovirus exposure and HLA in healthy donors. The CDR3 sequence is 14 residues long. Germline CDR1 reads MDHEN; CDR2 reads SYDVKM. J gave up 5 bases and V 8 bases, and 11 bases lay outside the gene matches. Primers included in the PCR were 60 Vbeta and 13 Jbeta primers. The repertoire was sequenced with immunoSEQ multiplex PCR; TCRdb's copy has only in-frame clones and lacks some. Here the sample spans 100,000 to 150,000 clones, 74% being singletons. Sequenced: PBMCs. J is TRBJ2-5 and V is TRBV28; 7 positions match TRBD2. This clonotype originated in a woman in her forties or fifties in good health and CMV-seropositive. CDR3 amino acids: CASQPAGRGETQYF. The CDR3 bases are TGTGCCAGCCAGCCCGCAGGGCGGGGGGAGACCCAGTACTTC.